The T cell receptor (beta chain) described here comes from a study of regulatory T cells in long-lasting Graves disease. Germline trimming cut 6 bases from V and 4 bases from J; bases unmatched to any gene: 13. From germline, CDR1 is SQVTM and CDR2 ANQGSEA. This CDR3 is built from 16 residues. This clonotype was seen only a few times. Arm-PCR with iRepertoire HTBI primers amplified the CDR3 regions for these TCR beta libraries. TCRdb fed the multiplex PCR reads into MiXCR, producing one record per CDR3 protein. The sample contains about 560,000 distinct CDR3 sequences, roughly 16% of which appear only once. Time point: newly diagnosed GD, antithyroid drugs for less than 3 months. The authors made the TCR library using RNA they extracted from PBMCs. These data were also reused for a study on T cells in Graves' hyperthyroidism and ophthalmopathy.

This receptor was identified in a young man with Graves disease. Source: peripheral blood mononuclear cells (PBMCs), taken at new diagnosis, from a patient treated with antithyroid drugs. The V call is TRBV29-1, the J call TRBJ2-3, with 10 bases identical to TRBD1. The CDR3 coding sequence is TGCAGCGTCGAACAGGGGACAGGGGTTAGATCAGATACGCAGTATTTT. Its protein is CSVEQGTGVRSDTQYF.